This T cell receptor (beta chain) was found in a study of monozygotic twins with inflammatory bowel disease. Germline V gene data show CDR1 as SGHRS and CDR2 as YFSETQ. The CDR3 has 15 residues. The quantity of total RNA per TCR library was 3500 ng. TCRdb processed the 5' RACE reads again and assigns one entry to each CDR3 protein, with no DNA. This sample's clone table lists some 160,000 distinct CDR3 sequences. Every single donor had a roughly 2.5 ml blood sample drawn. Comment on this clonotype: The antigen is unknown.

Study results and limitations: Repertoires of patients may have been made more variable by differing immunosuppressive treatments. There was no way to distinguish the different T cell subtypes.

The sample comprised blood. This chain uses TRBV5-1 with TRBJ1-1; the D gene TCRdb calls, TRBD1, cannot be checked with no DNA. This TCR came from a human donor with ulcerative colitis or Crohn's disease, or a healthy co-twin of an affected twin (not recorded which). Here the CDR3 reads CASSRTGISGTEAFF.